This T cell receptor (beta chain) emerged from a study of OX40 agonist ivuxolimab in advanced cancers. Per the germline V gene, CDR1 is SGHDT and CDR2 is YYEEEE. The CDR3 is 11 residues long. The V end lost 0 bases, the J end lost 5 bases, and 1 base lay between the germline ends. Only in-frame clones appear in the TCRdb table, and some are missing; sequencing was by immunoSEQ multiplex PCR. The repertoire holds 68,000 or so clones, with around 83% as singletons. The chain employs TRBV5-6 and TRBJ2-3; D remains ambiguous. Sequencing used CD4+ or CD8+ T cells sorted from blood, obtained in a trial of the OX40 agonist ivuxolimab. This clonotype was sampled from an adult with an advanced solid tumor such as melanoma, head and neck, liver or kidney cancer. CDR3 residues: CASSLEDTQYF. In DNA, the CDR3 is TGTGCCAGCAGCTTGGAAGATACGCAGTATTTT.